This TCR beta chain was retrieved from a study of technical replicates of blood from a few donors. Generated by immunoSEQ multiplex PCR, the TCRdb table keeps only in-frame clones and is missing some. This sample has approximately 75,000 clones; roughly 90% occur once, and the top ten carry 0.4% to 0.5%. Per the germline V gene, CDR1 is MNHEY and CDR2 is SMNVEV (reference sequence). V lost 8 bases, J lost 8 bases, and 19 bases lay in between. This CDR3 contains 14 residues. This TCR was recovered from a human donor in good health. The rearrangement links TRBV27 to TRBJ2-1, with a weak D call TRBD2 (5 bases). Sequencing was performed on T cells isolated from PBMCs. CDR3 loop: CASSLDSAFDEQFF. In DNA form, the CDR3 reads TGTGCCAGCTCCTTGGACTCCGCTTTCGATGAGCAGTTCTTC.